This paragraph reports one TCR beta chain. The data originate from a study of T cell responses to AZD1222 COVID-19 vaccine. Profiling relied on immunoSEQ multiplex PCR, and the TCRdb table lists in-frame clones only, not all of them. The sample carries around 130,000 clones, approximately 93% recorded once. The CDR3 spans 10 residues. Germline values: CDR1 DFQATT, CDR2 SNEGSKA (reference sequence). V lost 6 bases and J lost 2, with 4 bases in between. The receptor was isolated from an adult in good health. The sample in question was peripheral blood, obtained on day 0 of AZD1222 vaccination. The chain uses TRBV20-1 and TRBJ1-2; no clear D. CDR3 protein: CSARNYGYTF. The CDR3 DNA reads TGCAGTGCCCGAAACTATGGCTACACCTTC.